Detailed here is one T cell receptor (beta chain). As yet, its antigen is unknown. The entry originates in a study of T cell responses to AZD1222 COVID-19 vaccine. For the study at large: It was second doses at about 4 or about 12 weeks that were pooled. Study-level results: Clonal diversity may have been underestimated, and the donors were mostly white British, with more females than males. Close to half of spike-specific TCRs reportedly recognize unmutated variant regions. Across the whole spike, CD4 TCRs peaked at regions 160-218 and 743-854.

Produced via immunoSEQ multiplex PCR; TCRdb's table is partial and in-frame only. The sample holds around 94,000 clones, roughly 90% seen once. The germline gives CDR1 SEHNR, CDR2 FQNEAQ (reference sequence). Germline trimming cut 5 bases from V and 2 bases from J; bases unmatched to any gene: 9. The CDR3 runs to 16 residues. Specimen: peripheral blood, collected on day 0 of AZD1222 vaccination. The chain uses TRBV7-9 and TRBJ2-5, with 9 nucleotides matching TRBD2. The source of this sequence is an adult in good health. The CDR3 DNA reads TGTGCCAGCAGCCCCGGACTAGCGAGAACACAAGAGACCCAGTACTTC. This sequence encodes CASSPGLARTQETQYF.